This record covers a single TCR beta chain. This table comes from immunoSEQ multiplex PCR, and its TCRdb copy is limited to in-frame clones, with some not included. The sample contains some 130,000 clones, roughly nine tenths of which appear only once. The data were taken from a study of blood T cell repertoires in COVID-19. Germline lookup yields CDR1 LNHDA and CDR2 SQIVND (reference sequence). V trimming: 8 bases; J trimming: 1 base; junction bases outside the gene matches: 5. This CDR3 is 14 amino acids long. Sequencing used peripheral blood. This TCR was recovered from a man between 45 and 60 years old with active COVID-19. The chain combines TRBV19 with TRBJ1-1, with TRBD1 matching 9 bases. CDR3 sequence (DNA): TGTGCCAGTGAGGGGGGACAGGGGAACACTGAAGCTTTCTTT. It codes for CASEGGQGNTEAFF.